A single sample gave rise to the 21 T cell receptor beta chains below, sequenced in a study of regulatory T cells in long-lasting Graves disease. Time point here: newly diagnosed GD, antithyroid drugs for less than 3 months. Following extraction of RNA from PBMCs, that RNA was used to make the TCR library. Both iRepertoire HTBI primers and Arm-PCR of CDR3 regions were used to build the TCR beta libraries. TCRdb re-called the multiplex PCR reads through MiXCR, storing one row per CDR3 protein. The sample holds about 530,000 distinct CDR3 sequences; 16% are singletons and the top ten take roughly 25%. These data were also reused for a study on T cells in Graves' hyperthyroidism and ophthalmopathy.

The sequencing here drew on peripheral blood mononuclear cells (PBMCs), taken at new diagnosis, from a patient treated with antithyroid drugs. The receptors come from a woman in her forties or fifties with Graves disease.

This clonotype was observed at least ten times. The rearrangement links TRBV3-1 to TRBJ1-1, with D hard to call. Looked up from germline, CDR1 is LGHDT and CDR2 is YNNKEL (reference sequence). Trimming took 3 bases from V and 4 from J, leaving 9 bases between them. The CDR3 consists of 13 residues. The CDR3 nucleotides are TGTGCCAGCAGCCATCTGGAGGGCACTGAAGCTTTCTTT. Translating gives CASSHLEGTEAFF.

In this sample, this clonotype turned up many times. This chain uses TRBV6-1 with TRBJ2-3; 8 nucleotides align to TRBD2. There are 14 residues in the CDR3. Per germline, CDR1 MNHNS and CDR2 SASEGT. V lost 3 bases and J lost 6; bases outside the gene matches: 5. CDR3 nucleotide sequence: TGTGCCAGCAGTGAGCGGGGGGCCCGCGATACGCAGTATTTT. It translates to CASSERGARDTQYF.

This clonotype was seen many times. The chain is built from TRBV30 and TRBJ2-5, with D unresolved. The V end was cut by 5 bases, the J end by 2 bases, with 9 bases between. This CDR3 is 12 amino acids long. In germline, CDR1 is GTSNPN, CDR2 SVGIG (reference sequence). The CDR3 here is CAWASEQETQYF. The CDR3 region has the DNA TGTGCCTGGGCGTCGGAGCAAGAGACCCAGTACTTC.

This clonotype came up a few times. A read error is possible here, since a much larger clone lies one base away. This chain connects TRBV7-3 to TRBJ1-1; TRBD1 agrees at 7 bases. The CDR3 length is 13 residues. J gave up 3 bases and V 4 bases, and 2 bases lay outside the gene matches. Germline loops: CDR1 SGHTA, CDR2 FQGTGA. DNA for the CDR3: TGTGCCAGCAGCTACGACAGGGACACTGAAGCTTTCTTT. Translating it yields CASSYDRDTEAFF. The full variable domain, its missing parts supplied by reference TRBV7-3 and TRBJ1-1, is GAGVSQTPSNKVTEKGKYVELRCDPISGHTALYWYRQSLGQGPEFLIYFQGTGAADDSGLPNDRFFAVRPEGSVSTLKIQRTERGDSAVYLCASSYDRDTEAFFGQGTRLTVV.

Worth noting for this clonotype: This clone may be a read error of a much larger clone one base away. The genes are TRBV2 and TRBJ2-7, with D unresolved. Germline V gene lookup returns CDR1 SNHLY and CDR2 FYNNEI. The ends were cut back, 6 bases at V and 7 bases at J, with 1 base in the middle. The CDR3 has 8 amino acids. The CDR3 region is CASREQYF. The CDR3 coding sequence is TGTGCCAGCAGAGAGCAGTACTTC.

CDR3 protein: CASSEFGGAYGYTF. DNA for the CDR3: TGTGCCAGCAGTGAATTTGGTGGCGCCTATGGCTACACCTTC. The J gene is TRBJ1-2, the V gene TRBV2, with unresolved D. Trimming cost V 2 bases and J 4 bases, with 11 bases left between them. The CDR3 is 14 residues long. The V gene's germline CDR1 is SNHLY and CDR2 FYNNEI.

Only one count was recorded for this clonotype. This sequence may be a read error, since a much larger clone differs from it by one base. V usage is TRBV3-1 and J usage is TRBJ1-2; D is uncertain. In germline, CDR1 is LGHDT, CDR2 YNNKEL (reference sequence). There are 16 residues in the CDR3. Trimming pared 4 bases from V and 3 bases from J, leaving 18 bases between. The CDR3 sequence: CASSRTDIHPDYGYTF. The CDR3 coding sequence is TGTGCCAGCAGCCGTACAGACATTCATCCTGACTATGGCTACACCTTC.

This clonotype appeared many times. V usage is TRBV5-1 and J usage is TRBJ2-7; 8 nucleotides match TRBD1. Unmatched junction bases numbered 18, after V lost 2 bases and J lost 5 bases. Germline lookup yields CDR1 SGHRS and CDR2 YFSETQ. CDR3 length: 18 amino acids. This CDR3 reads CASSFIPTRGRSFHEQYF. CDR3 DNA sequence: TGCGCCAGCAGCTTTATCCCTACCAGGGGGCGATCGTTCCACGAGCAGTACTTC.

The rearrangement uses TRBV12-3 or TRBV12-4 and TRBJ2-1; 7 bases are a match to TRBD2. There are 14 residues in the CDR3. V trimming: 4 bases; J trimming: 7 bases; junction bases outside the gene matches: 7. This CDR3 reads CASSSGTNTNEQFF. The DNA for the CDR3 is TGTGCCAGCAGTTCCGGGACTAATACGAATGAGCAGTTCTTC.

This clonotype was counted at least ten times. CDR3 sequence reads: CASSGGLAFETQYF. The CDR3 DNA follows: TGTGCCAGCAGCGGGGGACTAGCCTTTGAGACCCAGTACTTC. The chain carries TRBV2 and TRBJ2-5; 9 nucleotides match TRBD2. The germline V gene encodes CDR1 SNHLY and CDR2 FYNNEI. This CDR3 comprises 14 residues. V dropped 6 bases and J dropped 5; count of bases not matched to a gene: 7.

This clonotype has ten or more counts. The chain employs TRBV5-5 and TRBJ2-2; TRBD1 is a possible D gene (6 bases). This CDR3 is built from 16 residues. Germline lookup yields CDR1 SGHKS and CDR2 YYEKEE (reference sequence). V lost 4 bases and J lost 6, with 19 bases in between. This chain's CDR3 is CASSIWTAPGAGELFF. The CDR3, as DNA: TGTGCCAGCAGCATCTGGACAGCCCCCGGGGCCGGGGAGCTGTTTTTT.

This clonotype was observed at least ten times. V and J are TRBV18 and TRBJ2-7; D gene uncertain. Trimming took 6 bases from V and 3 from J, leaving 15 bases between them. Germline V CDR1 and CDR2: KGHSH, LQKENI. This CDR3 has 14 amino acids. CDR3 DNA: TGTGCCAGCTCGGAGCGCCTGACCCGCTACGAGCAGTACTTC. This gives the protein CASSERLTRYEQYF.

This chain connects TRBV2 to TRBJ2-7; TRBD2 agrees at 7 bases. Unmatched junction bases numbered 3, after V lost 6 bases and J lost 7 bases. The germline CDR1 and CDR2 sequences are SNHLY and FYNNEI. The CDR3 contains 11 residues. DNA of the CDR3: TGTGCCAGCAGGGGGGGGAAGGAGCAGTACTTC. Translating gives CASRGGKEQYF. Filled out from reference TRBV2 and TRBJ2-7, the complete variable domain reads EPEVTQTPSHQVTQMGQEVILRCVPISNHLYFYWYRQILGQKVEFLVSFYNNEISEKSEIFDDQFSVERPDGSNFTLKIRSTKLEDSAMYFCASRGGKEQYFGPGTRLTVT.

On this clonotype itself: It is likely a read error, because the conserved phenylalanine at the end of the CDR3 is missing. The V gene is TRBV2, the J gene TRBJ2-7; no firm D call. CDR1 and CDR2 (germline): SNHLY, FYNNEI. This CDR3 has 11 amino acids. The ends were cut back, 3 bases at V and 9 bases at J, with 9 bases in the middle. The CDR3 nucleotides are TGTGCCAGCAGTGATGGGAACGTGCAGTACTCC. The encoded protein is CASSDGNVQYS.

In this sample, this clonotype turned up many times. The chain couples TRBV12-3 or TRBV12-4 to TRBJ1-3; possible D gene TRBD1, 5 bases. The CDR3 sequence is 14 residues long. V was cut by 7 bases and J by 5 bases, with 15 bases left in between. Here the CDR3 reads CASKNHDSRNTIYF. Written as DNA, the CDR3 is TGTGCCAGCAAGAACCACGACAGCCGAAACACCATATATTTT.

There are many counts of this clonotype. The rearrangement links TRBV28 to TRBJ2-3, with 9 bases identical to TRBD1. The ends lost 5 bases at V and 4 bases at J; junction bases unmatched: 7. In germline, CDR1 is MDHEN, CDR2 SYDVKM. The CDR3 extends over 15 amino acids. In DNA, the CDR3 is TGTGCCAGCAGTAAGTTGGACAGGGGTGCAGATACGCAGTATTTT. Its translation: CASSKLDRGADTQYF.

A few counts support this clonotype. The V and J genes are TRBV19 and TRBJ2-3; 8 bases match TRBD2. J gave up 4 bases and V 5 bases, and 8 bases lay outside the gene matches. Germline V CDR1 and CDR2: LNHDA, SQIVND (reference sequence). The CDR3 covers 15 residues. The CDR3 coding sequence is TGTGCCAGTAGTGGTCTAGCGGGCTCGTCAGATACGCAGTATTTT. It encodes CASSGLAGSSDTQYF.

To note about this clonotype: Relative to the germline gene, one junction end is altered; a read error may explain this. The chain recombines TRBV5-1 with TRBJ1-4; 7 nucleotides line up with TRBD1. The CDR3 has 16 residues. From germline, CDR1 is SGHRS and CDR2 YFSETQ. The CDR3 DNA is TGTGCCAGCAGCCGAATCCCCGGGACAGTAAATGAAAAACTGTTTTTT. This codes for CASSRIPGTVNEKLFF.

CDR3 amino acids: CATSRPGQGNYGYTF. DNA of the CDR3: TGTGCCACCTCCAGACCGGGACAGGGGAACTATGGCTACACCTTC. This chain links TRBV6-1 with TRBJ1-2, with 10 bases fitting TRBD1. Germline CDR1 reads MNHNS; CDR2 reads SASEGT. The CDR3 has 15 residues. The ends lost 10 bases at V and 2 bases at J; junction bases unmatched: 10.

This clonotype appeared many times. The J gene is TRBJ1-2, the V gene TRBV12-3 or TRBV12-4; 7 bases fit TRBD1. The CDR3 contains 20 residues. J gave up 1 base and V 4 bases, and 21 bases lay outside the gene matches. The CDR3 protein is CASSSGLTSGQRTLNYGYTF. The DNA of the CDR3 is TGTGCCAGCAGTTCCGGCCTCACCTCGGGACAGCGGACCCTTAACTATGGCTACACCTTC.

The J gene is TRBJ1-1, the V gene TRBV18; D gene uncertain. Germline V CDR1 and CDR2: KGHSH, LQKENI. Deletions cut 0 bases from V and 2 bases from J, with 4 bases between. The CDR3 consists of 13 residues. CDR3 sequence (DNA): TGTGCCAGCTCACCACCTTATAACACTGAAGCTTTCTTT. Translation: CASSPPYNTEAFF.